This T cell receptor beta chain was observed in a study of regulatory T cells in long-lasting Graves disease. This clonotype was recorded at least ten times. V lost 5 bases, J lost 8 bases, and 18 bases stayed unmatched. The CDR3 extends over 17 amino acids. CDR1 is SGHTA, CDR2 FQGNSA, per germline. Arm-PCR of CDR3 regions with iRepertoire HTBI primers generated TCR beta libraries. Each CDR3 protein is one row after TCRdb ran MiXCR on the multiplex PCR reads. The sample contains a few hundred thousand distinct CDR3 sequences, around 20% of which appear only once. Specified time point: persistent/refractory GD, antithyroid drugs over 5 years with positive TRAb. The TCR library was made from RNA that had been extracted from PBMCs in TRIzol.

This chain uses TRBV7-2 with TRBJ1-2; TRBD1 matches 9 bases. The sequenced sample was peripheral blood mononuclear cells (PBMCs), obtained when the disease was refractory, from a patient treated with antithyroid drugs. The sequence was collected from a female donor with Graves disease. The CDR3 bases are TGTGCCAGCAGCCCCACAAAACAAGGGACAGGGTATGGAGGCTACACCTTC. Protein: CASSPTKQGTGYGGYTF.